This TCR beta chain stems from a study of siplizumab effects on memory and regulatory T cells. Study results and caveats: In controls, 25% to 30% of mappable alloreactive CD4+ clones were Treg-derived on average, versus roughly 69% with siplizumab. Proliferating Tregs from siplizumab cultures lacked functional confirmation of suppression. Naive or memory phenotype was unassignable for roughly 75-97% of proliferating CD4+ or CD8+ clones.

After removal of 4 bases from V and 6 bases from J, the junction contained 5 bases not matched to a gene. The CDR3 is 14 amino acids. The germline CDR1 and CDR2 sequences are SNHLY and FYNNEI. Method: immunoSEQ multiplex PCR; TCRdb's copy keeps in-frame clones and lacks some. Of roughly 120,000 clones in the sample, roughly 92% are singletons; the top ten hold under 1.5%. In the case of this clone: What it binds is not known.

This sequence joins TRBV2 and TRBJ2-1, with 8 bases matching TRBD2. This TCR was recovered from a human donor in good health. The sample was CD4+ T cells sorted from blood. Here the CDR3 reads CASSGGSGINEQFF. Here the CDR3 DNA reads TGTGCCAGCAGTGGTGGTAGCGGGATCAATGAGCAGTTCTTC.